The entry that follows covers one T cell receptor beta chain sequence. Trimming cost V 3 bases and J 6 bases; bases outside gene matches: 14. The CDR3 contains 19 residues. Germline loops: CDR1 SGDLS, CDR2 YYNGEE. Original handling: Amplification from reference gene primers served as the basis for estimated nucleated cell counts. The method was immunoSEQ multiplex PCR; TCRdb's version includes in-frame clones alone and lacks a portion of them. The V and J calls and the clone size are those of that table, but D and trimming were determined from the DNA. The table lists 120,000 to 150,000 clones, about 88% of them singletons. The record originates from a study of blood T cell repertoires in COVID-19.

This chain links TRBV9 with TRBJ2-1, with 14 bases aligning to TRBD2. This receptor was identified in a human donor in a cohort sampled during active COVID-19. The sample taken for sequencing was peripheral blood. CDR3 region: CASSAETSGRAVKANEQFF. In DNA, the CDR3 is TGTGCCAGCAGCGCCGAGACTAGCGGGAGGGCCGTGAAGGCCAATGAGCAGTTCTTC.